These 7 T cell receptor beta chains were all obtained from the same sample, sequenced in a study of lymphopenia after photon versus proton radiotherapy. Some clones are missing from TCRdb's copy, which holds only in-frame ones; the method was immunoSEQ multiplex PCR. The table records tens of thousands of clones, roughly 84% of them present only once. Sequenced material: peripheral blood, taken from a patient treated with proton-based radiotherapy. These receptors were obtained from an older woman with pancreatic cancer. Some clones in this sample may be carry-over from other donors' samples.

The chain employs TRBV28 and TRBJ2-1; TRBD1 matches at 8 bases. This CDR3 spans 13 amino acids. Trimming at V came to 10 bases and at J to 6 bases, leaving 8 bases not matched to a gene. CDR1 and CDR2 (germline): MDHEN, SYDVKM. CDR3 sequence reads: CAIPGQVPNEQFF. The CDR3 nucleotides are TGTGCCATCCCGGGACAGGTCCCCAATGAGCAGTTCTTC.

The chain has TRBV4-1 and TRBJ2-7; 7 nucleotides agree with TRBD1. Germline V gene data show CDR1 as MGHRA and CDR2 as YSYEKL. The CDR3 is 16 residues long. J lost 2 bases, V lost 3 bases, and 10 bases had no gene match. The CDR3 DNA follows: TGCGCCAGCAGCCAGAGTGGACAGGCCCTAACCTACGAGCAGTACTTC. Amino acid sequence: CASSQSGQALTYEQYF.

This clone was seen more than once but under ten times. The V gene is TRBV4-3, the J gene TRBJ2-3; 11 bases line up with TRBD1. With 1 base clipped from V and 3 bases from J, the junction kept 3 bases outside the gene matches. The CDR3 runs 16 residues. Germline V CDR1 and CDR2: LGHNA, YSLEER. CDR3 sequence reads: CASSQGRDRGTDTQYF. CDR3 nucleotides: TGCGCCAGCAGCCAAGGCCGGGACAGGGGGACAGATACGCAGTATTTT.

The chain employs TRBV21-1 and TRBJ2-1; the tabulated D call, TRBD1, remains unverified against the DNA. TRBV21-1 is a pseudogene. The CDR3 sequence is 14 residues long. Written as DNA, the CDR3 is TGTGCCAGCAGCAGAAAAAAGGGGTACAATGAGCAGTTCTTC. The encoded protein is CASSRKKGYNEQFF.

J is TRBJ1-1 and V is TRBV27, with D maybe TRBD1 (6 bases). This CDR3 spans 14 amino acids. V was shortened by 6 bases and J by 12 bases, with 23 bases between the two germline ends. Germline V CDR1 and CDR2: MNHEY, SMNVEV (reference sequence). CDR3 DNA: TGTGCCAGCAGGAAATCCCGGGACACCGGGTCGACTTTCTTT. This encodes CASRKSRDTGSTFF.

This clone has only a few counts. CDR3 bases: TGTGCCAGCAGCCCCTCGATCGGGGCAATGGATTCACCCCTCCACTTT. Amino acids: CASSPSIGAMDSPLHF. This sequence joins TRBV5-4 and TRBJ1-6; D perhaps matches TRBD1 (5 bases). Germline V gene data show CDR1 as SGHNT and CDR2 as YYREEE (reference sequence). The ends were cut back, 4 bases at V and 8 bases at J, with 19 bases in the middle. This CDR3 is 16 amino acids long.

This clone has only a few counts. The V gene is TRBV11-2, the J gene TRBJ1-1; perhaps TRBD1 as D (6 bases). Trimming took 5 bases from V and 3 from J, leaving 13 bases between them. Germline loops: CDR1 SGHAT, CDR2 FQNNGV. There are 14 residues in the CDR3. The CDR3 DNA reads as TGTGCCAGCAGCGGTGCAGGGGAATACACTGAAGCTTTCTTT. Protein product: CASSGAGEYTEAFF.